This TCR beta chain was obtained from a study of cytotoxic CD8 clonotypes in ibrutinib-treated CLL. Findings of the study overall: On treatment, the uncommon public clonotypes contracted or remained stable. Clonality was higher at ibrutinib response and returned toward baseline at progression. Sustained-remission patients were sampled at different times than progressing patients were.

This table comes from immunoSEQ multiplex PCR, and its TCRdb copy is limited to in-frame clones, with some not included. The sample has approximately 20,000 clones; more than 65% are singletons. This CDR3 spans 15 amino acids. With V trimmed by 1 base and J by 5 bases, 3 bases remained unmatched. The V gene's germline CDR1 is SNHLY and CDR2 FYNNEI. A remark on this clone: Its target is not known.

The source is a human donor with chronic lymphocytic leukemia. The sample was PBMCs, taken before ibrutinib treatment. The chain combines TRBV2 with TRBJ1-4; 8 bases map to TRBD1. CDR3: CASSEEGTGNEKLFF. DNA of the CDR3: TGTGCCAGCAGTGAAGAGGGGACAGGAAATGAAAAACTGTTTTTT.